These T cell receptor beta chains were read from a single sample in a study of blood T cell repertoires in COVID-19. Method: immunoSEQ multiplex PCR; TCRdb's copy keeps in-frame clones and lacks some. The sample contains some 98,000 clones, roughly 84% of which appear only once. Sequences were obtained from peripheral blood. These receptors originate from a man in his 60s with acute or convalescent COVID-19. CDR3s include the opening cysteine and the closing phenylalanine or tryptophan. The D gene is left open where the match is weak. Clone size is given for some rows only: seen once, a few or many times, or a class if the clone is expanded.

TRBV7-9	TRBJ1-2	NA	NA	CASSFTGTYGYTF	TGTGCCAGCAGCTTTACAGGGACCTATGGCTACACCTTC
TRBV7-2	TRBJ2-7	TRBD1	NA	CASSSTYRGQYF	TGTGCCAGCAGCTCGACGTACAGGGGGCAGTACTTC
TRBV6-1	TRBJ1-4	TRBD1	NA	CASSARTGGGRATNEKLFF	TGTGCCAGCAGTGCTCGGACAGGGGGGGGGAGAGCAACTAATGAAAAACTGTTTTTT
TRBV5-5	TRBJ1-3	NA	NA	CASSLIVGGSGNTIYF	TGTGCCAGCAGCTTGATTGTAGGGGGCTCTGGAAACACCATATATTTT
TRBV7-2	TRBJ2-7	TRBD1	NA	CASSLQGDPYEQYF	TGTGCCAGCAGCTTACAGGGGGACCCCTACGAGCAGTACTTC
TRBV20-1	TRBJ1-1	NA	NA	CSATKNTEAFF	TGCAGTGCTACCAAGAACACTGAAGCTTTCTTT
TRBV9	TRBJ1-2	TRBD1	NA	CASSADPTGYAGYTF	TGTGCCAGCAGCGCCGACCCGACAGGGTACGCTGGCTACACCTTC
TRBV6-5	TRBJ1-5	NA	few	CASSYSGYNQPQHF	TGTGCCAGCAGTTACTCGGGCTACAATCAGCCCCAGCATTTT
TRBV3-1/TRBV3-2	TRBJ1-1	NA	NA	CASSHLRGGYRNSKRLNTEAFF	TGTGCCAGCAGCCACCTAAGGGGTGGTTACAGAAACTCCAAACGATTGAACACTGAAGCTTTCTTT
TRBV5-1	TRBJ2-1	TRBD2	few	CASSGGLAGHGNEQFF	TGCGCCAGCAGCGGGGGACTAGCGGGGCACGGCAATGAGCAGTTCTTC
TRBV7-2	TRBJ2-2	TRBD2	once	CASSRGLAGGNTGELFF	TGTGCCAGCAGCCGGGGACTAGCGGGGGGGAACACCGGGGAGCTGTTTTTT
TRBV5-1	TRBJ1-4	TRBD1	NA	CASSPRQGPWAPTNEKLFF	TGCGCCAGCAGTCCTCGACAGGGTCCCTGGGCACCAACTAATGAAAAACTGTTTTTT
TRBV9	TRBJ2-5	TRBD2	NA	CASSVAGGLRETQYF	TGTGCCAGCAGCGTTGCGGGGGGGCTCCGGGAGACCCAGTACTTC
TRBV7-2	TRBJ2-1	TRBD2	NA	CASSPSGGYSYNEQFF	TGTGCCAGCAGTCCTAGCGGGGGCTACTCCTACAATGAGCAGTTCTTC
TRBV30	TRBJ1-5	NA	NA	CAWSRGGGGNQPQHF	TGTGCCTGGAGTAGGGGGGGAGGAGGCAATCAGCCCCAGCATTTT
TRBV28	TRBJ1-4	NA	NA	CASSRDSSGKLFF	TGTGCCAGCAGCAGAGACAGTTCGGGAAAACTGTTTTTT
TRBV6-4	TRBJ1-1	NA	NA	CASSEGGAIAEAFF	TGTGCCAGCAGTGAGGGAGGCGCCATCGCTGAAGCTTTCTTT
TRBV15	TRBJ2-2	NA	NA	CATSRDREKAGELFF	TGTGCCACCAGCAGAGATCGGGAGAAGGCCGGGGAGCTGTTTTTT
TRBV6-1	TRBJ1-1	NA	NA	CASSEARRDTEAFF	TGTGCCAGCAGTGAAGCTAGACGGGACACTGAAGCTTTCTTT
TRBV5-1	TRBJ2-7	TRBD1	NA	CASSPTTAVDRPFLNSYEQYF	TGCGCCAGCAGCCCGACCACCGCGGTGGACAGGCCTTTTCTTAACTCCTACGAGCAGTACTTC
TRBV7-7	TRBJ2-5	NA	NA	CASSGDSRETQYF	TGTGCTAGCAGCGGTGACAGTAGAGAGACCCAGTACTTC
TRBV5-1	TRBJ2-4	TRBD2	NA	CASSRNPIAGVDKNIQYF	TGCGCCAGCAGCCGGAACCCTATAGCGGGGGTAGACAAAAACATTCAGTACTTC
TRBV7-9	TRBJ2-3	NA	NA	CASTPPGISTDTQYF	TGTGCCAGCACCCCCCCGGGGATTAGCACAGATACGCAGTATTTT
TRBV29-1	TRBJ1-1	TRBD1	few	CSVSQGQGNTEAFF	TGCAGCGTAAGCCAAGGACAGGGGAACACTGAAGCTTTCTTT
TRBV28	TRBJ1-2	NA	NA	CASSPGGGITYGYTF	TGTGCCAGCAGCCCCGGGGGGGGAATTACCTATGGCTACACCTTC
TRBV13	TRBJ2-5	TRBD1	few	CASSLTGVGETQYF	TGTGCCAGCAGCTTGACAGGGGTCGGAGAGACCCAGTACTTC
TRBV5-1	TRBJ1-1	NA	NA	CASSLRGNTEAFF	TGCGCCAGCAGCTTGCGGGGGAACACTGAAGCTTTCTTT
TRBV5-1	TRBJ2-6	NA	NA	CASSSGTHLSGANVLTF	TGCGCCAGCAGCTCCGGGACTCATCTTTCTGGGGCCAACGTCCTGACTTTC
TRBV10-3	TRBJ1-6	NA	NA	CAISESTYSPLHF	TGTGCCATCAGTGAGTCCACTTATTCACCCCTCCACTTT
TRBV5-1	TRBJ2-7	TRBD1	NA	CASSWGQGLYEQYF	TGCGCCAGCAGCTGGGGACAGGGGTTATACGAGCAGTACTTC
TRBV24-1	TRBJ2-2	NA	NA	CATSGPGGTGELFF	TGTGCCACCAGTGGCCCTGGGGGGACCGGGGAGCTGTTTTTT
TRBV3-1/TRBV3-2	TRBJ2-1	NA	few	CASSQDFNEDNEQFF	TGTGCCAGCAGCCAAGATTTCAATGAGGACAATGAGCAGTTCTTC
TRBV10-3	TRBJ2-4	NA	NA	CAISGGYPSDQYF	TGTGCCATCAGTGGAGGCTACCCATCTGATCAGTACTTC
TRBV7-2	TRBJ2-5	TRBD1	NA	CASNPGTGLETQYF	TGTGCCAGCAACCCCGGGACAGGGTTGGAGACCCAGTACTTC
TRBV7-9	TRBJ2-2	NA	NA	CAIAGQNTGELFF	TGTGCCATAGCCGGACAAAACACCGGGGAGCTGTTTTTT
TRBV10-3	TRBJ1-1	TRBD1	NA	CAISLVGTVNTEAFF	TGTGCCATCAGCTTAGTTGGGACAGTTAACACTGAAGCTTTCTTT
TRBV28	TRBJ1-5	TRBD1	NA	CASSTRQGNSNQPQHF	TGTGCCAGCAGTACTCGACAGGGTAATAGCAATCAGCCCCAGCATTTT